This TCR beta chain stems from a study of CD8+ T cells in alopecia areata. Overall study: Female C3H/HeJ mice aged roughly 6-11 weeks received skin from spontaneously alopecic C3H/HeJ graft donors aged 6-12 months.

RNA, once extracted, was reverse transcribed into cDNA for use as the sequencing template. This table comes from immunoSEQ multiplex PCR, and its TCRdb copy is limited to in-frame clones, with some not included. Sampling found approximately 110,000 clones, none seen once. Study-level results: In patients, TCRs were shared less clearly than in mice, and HLA may possibly be involved. Lesional scalp exceeded normal scalp in clonality, especially in alopecia totalis/universalis.

As regards this clone: Its specificity is not known. Here the gene names and germline are mouse.

Sequenced material: lesional skin. The clonotype comes from a C3H/HeJ mouse with alopecia areata. Mouse strain MHC haplotype: H2-k.

CDR3 in amino acids: CASGDWGGHNQDTQYF. Partial CDR3 DNA: TGTGCCAGCGGTGACTGGGGGGGTCATAACCAAGAC. The V and J genes are TRBV13-2 and TRBJ2-5, with 9 bases aligning to TRBD2. The read terminates 4 residues ahead of where the CDR3 ends, so the germline J gene completes it. Germline CDR1 reads NNHNN; CDR2 reads SYGAGS (reference sequence). The CDR3 extends over 16 amino acids. The junction had 4 bases not matched to a gene; V was cut back by 2 bases and J by 0 bases.